This T cell receptor beta chain was documented in a study of T cell responses to AZD1222 COVID-19 vaccine (dated by TCRdb to 2020 to 2023). Notes on the research overall: AZD1222 recipients with second doses at about 4 weeks or about 12 weeks were pooled, because spike-specific TCR depth and breadth did not differ between schedules. A total of 233 trial participants underwent TCR sequencing, of whom about 210 had received two doses of AZD1222 and around 25 had received two doses of the MenACWY control vaccine. Enrollment into the trials was organized by age into subgroups of 18-55, 56-69 and 70-plus years, and those subgroups contained roughly 150, 30 and 60 TCR-sequenced participants, respectively. On the study overall, not on this receptor specifically: Participants were mostly white British, with more females than males. The authors suggested clonal diversity may have been underestimated. Because no samples from the day 14 peak response were available, repertoires could be characterized only after the peak T cell response. Reportedly, close to half of the unique spike-specific TCRs recognized epitopes lying outside the regions that are mutated in the B.1.351 and B.1.1.7 variants. Conclusions about previously exposed vaccinees were limited because only six or seven AZD1222 recipients were SARS-CoV-2 seropositive at baseline. The vaccine-associated CD4 TCRs covered the entire spike protein, and the dominant responses fell in regions 160-218 and 743-854. The 56-69-year group was small, and its depth increase did not reach significance, likely because of low power. A significant rise in spike-specific TCR breadth and depth was observed after two AZD1222 doses relative to day 0 and relative to MenACWY recipients.

The CDR3 regions of human TCRbeta chains were analyzed by immunosequencing. The source study handled its data this way. Repertoire TCRs were matched against a reference library of SARS-CoV-2-specific TCRs generated with the MIRA antigen-specificity platform. Breadth meant the fraction of unique TCRs that were SARS-CoV-2-associated, whereas depth meant the fraction of total T cells that were SARS-CoV-2-associated. Using the MIRA data, every spike-specific TCR was mapped to the spike region that the TCR reacted to and assigned to either a CD4 or a CD8 class. Log10-transformed breadth and depth values were compared by one-way ANOVA with Sidak's multiple comparisons tests. The clones in this table, taken by TCRdb from immuneACCESS, are in-frame only. Not every clone is retained; where verified, under half of the shortfall comes from an unresolved V gene, and the cause of the rest is unknown. D and trimming were read from the DNA, whereas the V and J calls and clone size are those reported in that table. The sample profile shows approximately 120,000 clones; roughly 84% of them were found once. The ten largest account for approximately 17% of the sample.

Notes on this clone: Its antigen has not been determined. No quality values exist for individual bases; no much larger clone is one base distant.

The time point label for this specimen denotes: baseline before first vaccination. Vaccinee samples came from UK trials COV001 and COV002, including a single-blind randomized controlled phase 2/3 trial of AZD1222 (ChAdOx1 nCoV-19) in healthy adults. For TCRbeta chain sequencing, PBMC samples were collected from trial participants at day 0 and at day 28 after the second dose. Source: peripheral blood, taken on day 0 of AZD1222 vaccination. The TCR was taken from an adult in good health.

The nucleotide sequence reads as follows: TGTGCCAGCTCACCAAGCAGGACAGGGTCCTATGGCTACACCTTC. Its translation is CASSPSRTGSYGYTF. Rearrangement joined TRBV18 to TRBJ1-2; 8 bases in between match TRBD1. Trimming leaves V shorter by 2 bases and J shorter by 4 bases, with the junction holding 6 bases beyond the gene matches. The CDR3 has 15 amino acids, counting the end cysteine and phenylalanine. Of all the DNA, just the CDR3 is kept, 45 bases in frame from base 1. Based on the germline V gene, the CDR1 and CDR2 sequences are KGHSH and LQKENI.